Described below is a single TCR beta chain sequence and its context. Its antigen remains unknown. This CDR3 region has 12 residues. Germline values: CDR1 GTSNPN, CDR2 SVGIG (reference sequence). Trimming shortened V by 7 bases and J by 2 bases, and 8 bases separated the two germline ends. The sample comes from a study of T cell responses to AZD1222 COVID-19 vaccine. About the study: Doses given second, at about 4 or about 12 weeks, were pooled. Findings and limits, study-wide: Two doses of AZD1222 preceded a rise in Spike-specific TCR breadth and depth. Donors, mostly white British, included more females; clonal diversity was possibly underestimated. Repertoires were obtained solely post-peak T cell response.

The assay was immunoSEQ multiplex PCR, and TCRdb's table has in-frame clones only and misses some. Among about 150,000 clones listed, around 88% were seen once. This TCR derives from an adult in good health. The specimen comprised peripheral blood, sampled on day 0 of AZD1222 vaccination. V gene TRBV30 combines with J gene TRBJ1-4; weak D call: TRBD1 (5 bases). In nucleotides, the CDR3 is TGTGCCTTAGACAGCACTAATGAAAAACTGTTTTTT. It specifies CALDSTNEKLFF. The full variable domain, its missing parts supplied by reference TRBV30 and TRBJ1-4, is SQTIHQWPATLVQPVGSPLSLECTVEGTSNPNLYWYRQAAGRGLQLLFYSVGIGQISSEVPQNLSASRPQDRQFILSSKKLLLSDSGFYLCALDSTNEKLFFGSGTQLSVL.